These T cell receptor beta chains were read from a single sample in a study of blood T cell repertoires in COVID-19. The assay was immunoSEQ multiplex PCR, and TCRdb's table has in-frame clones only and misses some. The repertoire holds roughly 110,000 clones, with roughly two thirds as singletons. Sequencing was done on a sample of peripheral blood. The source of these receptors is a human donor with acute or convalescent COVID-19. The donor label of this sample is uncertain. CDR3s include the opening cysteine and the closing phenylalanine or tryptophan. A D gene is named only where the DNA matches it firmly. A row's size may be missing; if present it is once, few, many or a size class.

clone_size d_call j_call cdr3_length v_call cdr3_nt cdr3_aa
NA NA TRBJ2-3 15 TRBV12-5 TGTGCTAGTGGTTCTGCCGGGATGTCGACAGATACGCAGTATTTT CASGSAGMSTDTQYF
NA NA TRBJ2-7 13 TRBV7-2 TGTGCCAGCAGCTTAGGGTGGCCCTACGAGCAGTACTTC CASSLGWPYEQYF
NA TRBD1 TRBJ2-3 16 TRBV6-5 TGTGCCAGCAGTTACTCAGGGACAGGAGCCACAGATACGCAGTATTTT CASSYSGTGATDTQYF
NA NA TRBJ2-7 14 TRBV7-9 TGTGCCAGCAGCTTGGGGGCTGGGGTGAGGGAGCAGTACTTC CASSLGAGVREQYF
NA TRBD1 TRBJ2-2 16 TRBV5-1 TGCGCCAGCAGCGCCGGCGGGACAGGGAACACCGGGGAGCTGTTTTTT CASSAGGTGNTGELFF
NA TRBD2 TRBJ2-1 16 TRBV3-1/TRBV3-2 TGTGCCAGCAGCCCGAAGATCGGGGGGGGGCCGGTTGAGCAGTTCTTC CASSPKIGGGPVEQFF
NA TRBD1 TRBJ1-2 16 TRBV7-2 TGTGCCAGCAGACCGGACAGGGGAAGGGTAAACTATGGCTACACCTTC CASRPDRGRVNYGYTF
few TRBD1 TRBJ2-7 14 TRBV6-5 TGTGCCAGCAGCTACCGGGACAGGTCCTACGAGCAGTACTTC CASSYRDRSYEQYF
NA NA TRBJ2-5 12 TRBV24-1 TGTGCCACCAGTGATTTTTCGGAGACCCAGTACTTC CATSDFSETQYF
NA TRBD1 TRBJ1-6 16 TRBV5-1 TGCGCCAGCAACGGCCCGACAGGGACATTCTATTCACCCCTCCACTTT CASNGPTGTFYSPLHF
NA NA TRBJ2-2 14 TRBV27 TGTGCCAGCACCGCGGTGAGGGGAGGCGGGGAGCTGTTTTTT CASTAVRGGGELFF
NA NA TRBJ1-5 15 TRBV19 TGTGCCAGTAGTATTAGTCAGGCTAGCAATCAGCCCCAGCATTTT CASSISQASNQPQHF
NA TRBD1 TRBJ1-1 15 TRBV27 TGTGCCAGCAGTTTAATTGTTGGGACAGCCACTGAAGCTTTCTTT CASSLIVGTATEAFF
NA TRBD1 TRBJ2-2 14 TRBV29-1 TGCAGCGTACACGACAGGGTTGGCGCCGGGGAGCTGTTTTTT CSVHDRVGAGELFF
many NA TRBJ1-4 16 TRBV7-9 TGTGCCAGCAGCCCCCAGGGTAGGGTGACTAATGAAAAACTGTTTTTT CASSPQGRVTNEKLFF
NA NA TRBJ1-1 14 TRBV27 TGTGCCAGCAGTTTATCGAGCCGGGACACTGAAGCTTTCTTT CASSLSSRDTEAFF